In its sample, the clone carrying this T cell receptor (beta chain) was seen a few times. The target antigen is unknown. The multiple sclerosis control group was made up of treatment-naive patients with stable or active relapsing-remitting disease. TEMRA cells were FACS-enriched, while CD8+ and CD4+ T cells were negatively isolated. Random hexamers were used to reverse transcribe an amount of about 0.45 to 1 ug RNA. TCRdb passed the immunoSEQ multiplex PCR reads through MiXCR, listing each CDR3 protein once. The data contain just over 300,000 distinct CDR3 sequences, about 91% of them singletons. The record originates from a study of CD8 T cells in Susac syndrome. The germline gives CDR1 KGHSH, CDR2 LQKENI. V was cut by 2 bases and J by 4 bases, with 11 bases left in between. This CDR3 has 14 residues. Study-level points and caveats: The study conceded that relatively few individuals underwent its TCR sequencing and HLA analysis.

Specimen: CD4+ T cells from PBMCs. This chain connects TRBV18 to TRBJ1-2, with D tentatively TRBD1 (6 bases). This clonotype originated in a human donor with multiple sclerosis. CDR3 sequence reads: CASSPGGLLYGYTF. In DNA form, the CDR3 reads TGTGCCAGCTCACCAGGGGGGCTACTCTATGGCTACACCTTC.